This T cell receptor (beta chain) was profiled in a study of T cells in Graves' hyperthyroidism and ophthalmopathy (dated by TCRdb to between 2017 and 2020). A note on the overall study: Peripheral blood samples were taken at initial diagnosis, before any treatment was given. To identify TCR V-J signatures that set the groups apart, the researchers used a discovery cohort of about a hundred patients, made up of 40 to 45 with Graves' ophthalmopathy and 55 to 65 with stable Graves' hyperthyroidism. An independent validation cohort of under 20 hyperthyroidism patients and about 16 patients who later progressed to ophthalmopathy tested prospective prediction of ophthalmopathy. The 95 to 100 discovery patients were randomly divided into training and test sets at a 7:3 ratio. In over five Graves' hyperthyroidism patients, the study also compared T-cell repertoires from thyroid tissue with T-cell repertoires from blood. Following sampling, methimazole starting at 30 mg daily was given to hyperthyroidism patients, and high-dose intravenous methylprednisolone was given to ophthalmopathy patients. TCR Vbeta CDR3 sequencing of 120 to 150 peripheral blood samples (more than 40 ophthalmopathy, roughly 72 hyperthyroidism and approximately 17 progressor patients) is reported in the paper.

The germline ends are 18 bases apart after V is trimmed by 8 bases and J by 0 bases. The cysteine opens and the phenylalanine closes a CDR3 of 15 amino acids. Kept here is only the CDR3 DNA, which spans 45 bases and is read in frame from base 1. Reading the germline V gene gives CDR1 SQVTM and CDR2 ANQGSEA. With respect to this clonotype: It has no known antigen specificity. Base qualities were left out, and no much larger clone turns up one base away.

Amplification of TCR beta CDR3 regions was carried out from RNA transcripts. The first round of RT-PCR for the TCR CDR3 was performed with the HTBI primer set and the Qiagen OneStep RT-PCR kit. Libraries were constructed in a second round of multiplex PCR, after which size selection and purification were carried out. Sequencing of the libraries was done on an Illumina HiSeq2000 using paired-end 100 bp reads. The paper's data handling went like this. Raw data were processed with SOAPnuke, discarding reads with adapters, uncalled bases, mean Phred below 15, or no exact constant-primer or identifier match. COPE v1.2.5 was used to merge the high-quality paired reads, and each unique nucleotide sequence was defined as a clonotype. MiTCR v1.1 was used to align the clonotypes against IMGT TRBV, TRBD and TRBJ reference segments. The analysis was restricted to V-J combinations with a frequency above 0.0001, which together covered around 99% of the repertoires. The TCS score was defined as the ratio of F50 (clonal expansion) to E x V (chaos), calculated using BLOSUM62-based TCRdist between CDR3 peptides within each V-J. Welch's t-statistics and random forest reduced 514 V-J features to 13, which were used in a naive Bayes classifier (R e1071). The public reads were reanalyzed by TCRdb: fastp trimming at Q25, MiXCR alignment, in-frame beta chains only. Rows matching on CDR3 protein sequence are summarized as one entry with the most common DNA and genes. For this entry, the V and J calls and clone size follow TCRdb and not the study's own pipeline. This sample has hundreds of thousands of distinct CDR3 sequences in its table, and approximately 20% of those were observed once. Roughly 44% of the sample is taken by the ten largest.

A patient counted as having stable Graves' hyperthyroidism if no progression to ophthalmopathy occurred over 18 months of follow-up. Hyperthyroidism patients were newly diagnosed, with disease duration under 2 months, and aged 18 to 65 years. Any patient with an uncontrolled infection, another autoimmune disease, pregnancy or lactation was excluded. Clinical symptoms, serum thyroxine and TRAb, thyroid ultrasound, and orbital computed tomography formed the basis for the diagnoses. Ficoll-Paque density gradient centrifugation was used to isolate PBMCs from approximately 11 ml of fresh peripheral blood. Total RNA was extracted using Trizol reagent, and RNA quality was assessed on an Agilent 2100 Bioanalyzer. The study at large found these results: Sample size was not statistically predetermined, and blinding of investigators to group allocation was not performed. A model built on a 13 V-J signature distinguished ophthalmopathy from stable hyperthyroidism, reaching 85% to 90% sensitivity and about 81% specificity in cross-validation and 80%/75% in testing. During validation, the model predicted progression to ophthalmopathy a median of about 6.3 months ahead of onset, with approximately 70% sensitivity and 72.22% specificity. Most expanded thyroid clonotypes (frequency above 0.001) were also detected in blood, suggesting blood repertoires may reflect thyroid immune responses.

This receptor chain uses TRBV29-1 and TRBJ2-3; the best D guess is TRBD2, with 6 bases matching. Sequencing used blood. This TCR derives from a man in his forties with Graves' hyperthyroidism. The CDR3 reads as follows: CSTFYVSGSTDTQYF. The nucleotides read TGCAGCACTTTCTACGTTAGCGGTAGCACAGATACGCAGTATTTT.